This T cell receptor (beta chain) appears in the sequencing data of a study of blood T cells in healthy people across ages. Broader study findings: A roughly linear fall in TCR beta diversity per million T cells was seen with increasing age. Those diversity estimates obtained from one million T cells were thought to be underestimates. Shifts in expanded clonotypes may have been confounded by donor CMV status, which was unknown.

As regards this clonotype: Its matching antigen is unknown.

A second roughly 7 to 11 cycle PCR used barcoded and J-beta primers. Each cDNA molecule, via a template-switch adaptor with 12 random nucleotides, was tagged. TCRdb reprocessed the 5' RACE reads with MiXCR, giving one entry per CDR3 protein. The sample carries about 780,000 distinct CDR3 sequences, 46% recorded once. The germline V gene encodes CDR1 LGHNA and CDR2 YSLEER. The CDR3 extends over 14 amino acids. Trimming pared 6 bases from V and 7 bases from J, leaving 16 bases between. The J gene is TRBJ1-5, the V gene TRBV4-3; D is perhaps TRBD1 (5 bases). This sequence originates from a man of 80 years or more in good health. The sample comprised blood. DNA for the CDR3: TGCGCCAGCAGTAGGGACCTACGGAGCCAGCCCCAGCATTTT. Amino acid sequence: CASSRDLRSQPQHF.